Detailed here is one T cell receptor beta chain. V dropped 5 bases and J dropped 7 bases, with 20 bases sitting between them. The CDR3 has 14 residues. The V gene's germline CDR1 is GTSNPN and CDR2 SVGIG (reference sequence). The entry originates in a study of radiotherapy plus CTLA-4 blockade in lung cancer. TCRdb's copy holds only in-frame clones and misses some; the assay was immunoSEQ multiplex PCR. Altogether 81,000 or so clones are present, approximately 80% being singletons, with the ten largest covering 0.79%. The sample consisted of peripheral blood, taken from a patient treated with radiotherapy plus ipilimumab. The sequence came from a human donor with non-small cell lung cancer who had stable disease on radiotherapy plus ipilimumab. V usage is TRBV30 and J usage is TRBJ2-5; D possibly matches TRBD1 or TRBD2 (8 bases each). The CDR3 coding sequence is TGTGCCTGGGCCCGGGAGGGCCAGGGGGCGACCCAGTACTTC. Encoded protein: CAWAREGQGATQYF. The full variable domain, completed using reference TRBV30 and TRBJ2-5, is SQTIHQWPATLVQPVGSPLSLECTVEGTSNPNLYWYRQAAGRGLQLLFYSVGIGQISSEVPQNLSASRPQDRQFILSSKKLLLSDSGFYLCAWAREGQGATQYFGPGTRLLVL.